This TCR beta chain was identified in a study of brain T cells in children with intractable seizures. General study findings and limits: Clones missing pre-surgery may reflect undersampling of that blood sample. Patients' HCMV serostatus was unknown; virus specificity rests on CDR3 similarity alone.

The CDR3 consists of 14 residues. J gave up 5 bases and V 5 bases, and 3 bases lay outside the gene matches. Germline V gene lookup returns CDR1 SGHNT and CDR2 YENEEA. To note about this clone: As yet, its antigen is unknown.

The repertoire was sequenced with immunoSEQ multiplex PCR; TCRdb's copy has only in-frame clones and lacks some. The sample consists of 110,000 or so clones, roughly 94% of them appearing once. Sequencing was limited to surgery cases with top T cell transcript signatures in brain tissue. Patients received at least one anti-epileptic drug before surgery. The material sequenced was peripheral blood, taken at surgery. This receptor was obtained from a boy under two years old with hemimegalencephaly and intractable seizures. V and J are TRBV11-3 and TRBJ2-7; 13 nucleotides agree with TRBD2. This CDR3 is CASSRLAGGDEQYF. The DNA of the CDR3 is TGTGCCAGCAGCCGACTAGCGGGAGGAGACGAGCAGTACTTC.